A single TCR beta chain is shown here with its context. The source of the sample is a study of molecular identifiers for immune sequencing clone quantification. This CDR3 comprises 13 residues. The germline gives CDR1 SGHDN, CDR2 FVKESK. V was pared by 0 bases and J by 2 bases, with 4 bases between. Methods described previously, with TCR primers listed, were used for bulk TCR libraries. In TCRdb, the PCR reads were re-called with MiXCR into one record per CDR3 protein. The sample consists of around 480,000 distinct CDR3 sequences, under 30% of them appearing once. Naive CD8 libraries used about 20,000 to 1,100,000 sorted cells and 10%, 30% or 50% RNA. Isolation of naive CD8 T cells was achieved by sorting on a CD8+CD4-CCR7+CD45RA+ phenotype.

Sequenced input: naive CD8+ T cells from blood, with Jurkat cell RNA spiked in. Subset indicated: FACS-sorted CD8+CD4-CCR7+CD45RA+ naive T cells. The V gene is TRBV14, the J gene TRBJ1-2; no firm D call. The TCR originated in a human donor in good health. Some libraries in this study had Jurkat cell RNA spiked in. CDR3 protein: CASSQEGNYGYTF. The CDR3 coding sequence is TGTGCCAGCAGCCAAGAAGGAAACTATGGCTACACCTTC.